The T cell receptor beta chain under discussion was sequenced for a study of breast tumors, draining lymph nodes, adjacent tissues. This CDR3 has 13 residues. CDR1 and CDR2 (germline): SQVTM, ANQGSEA. Breast cancer patients provided tissue from their axillary draining lymph nodes. Study outcomes and limitations: The lymph node origin of tumor T cells was framed as consistent with a hypothesis, not demonstrated. Most tumor T cells seemingly derive from lymph node, then expand in tumor.

Via MiXCR, TCRdb re-called the multiplex PCR reads, giving one row per CDR3 protein. The table records approximately 210,000 distinct CDR3 sequences, around 34% of them present only once. Comments on this clonotype: The antigen is undetermined.

The TCR was taken from a female donor with breast cancer. Some clones in this sample may be carry-over from other donors' samples. The J gene is TRBJ1-5, the V gene TRBV29-1; D gene unclear. The sample taken for sequencing was axillary lymph node tissue. For the CDR3, the DNA is TGCAGACTAGGACCTTATAGCAATCAGCCCCAGCATTTT. This encodes CRLGPYSNQPQHF. Using reference TRBV29-1 and TRBJ1-5 for the parts outside the CDR3, the full variable domain is SAVISQKPSRDICQRGTSLTIQCQVDSQVTMMFWYRQQPGQSLTLIATANQGSEATYESGFVIDKFPISRPNLTFSTLTVSNMSPEDSSIYLCRLGPYSNQPQHFGDGTRLSIL.